These T cell receptor beta chains were read from a single sample in a study of vaccination and CD4 T cells after COVID-19. No antigen has been identified for these receptors. Each CDR3 protein is one row after TCRdb ran MiXCR on the PCR reads. The sample includes some 5,400 distinct CDR3 sequences, about half of them seen just once. Sequenced sample: CD4+ T cells from blood, cultured in vitro. All receptors come from a human donor who had recovered from COVID-19. The CDR3 runs from the conserved cysteine through the conserved F or W. D genes are given only for firm matches. Size values are once, few and many counts, or a class for expanded clones, and some rows have none.

D	V	size	J	DNA	CDR3
TRBD1	TRBV15	NA	TRBJ2-5	TGTGCCACCTCTCCGGGACAGGAAAGGGAGACCCAGTACTTC	CATSPGQERETQYF
NA	TRBV10-3	few	TRBJ1-1	TGTGCCATCGGAGGGAGCGGGCGCGCTGAAGCTTTCTTT	CAIGGSGRAEAFF
TRBD1	TRBV14	NA	TRBJ1-1	TGTGCCAGCAGCCCTCTCTCCCGGGACAGGGCCTTTGAAGCTTTCTTT	CASSPLSRDRAFEAFF
NA	TRBV12-3/TRBV12-4	NA	TRBJ1-4	TGTGCCAGTTCGGGGGACGGATATAATGAAAAACTGTTTTTT	CASSGDGYNEKLFF
TRBD1	TRBV5-8	NA	TRBJ1-2	TGTGCCAGCAGCCTTGGACAGGACTACTATGGCTACACCTTC	CASSLGQDYYGYTF
NA	TRBV7-9	NA	TRBJ1-1	TGTGCCAGCAGATTCGACATGAACACTGAAGCTTTCTTT	CASRFDMNTEAFF
NA	TRBV2	NA	TRBJ1-6	TGTGCCAGAGGGGGGCAATCAGATAATTCACCCCTCCACTTT	CARGGQSDNSPLHF
NA	TRBV24-1	NA	TRBJ1-2	TGTGCCACCAGTGACACACAAAAGGGGAGGATTGGCTACACCTTC	CATSDTQKGRIGYTF
NA	TRBV27	NA	TRBJ1-5	TGTGCCAGCAGTTCGATGGGGTGGTATAGCAATCAGCCCCAGCATTTT	CASSSMGWYSNQPQHF
NA	TRBV5-1	NA	TRBJ2-3	TGCGCCAGCAGCCCACCCGGGGATACGCAGTATTTT	CASSPPGDTQYF
NA	TRBV5-1	NA	TRBJ2-3	TGCGCCAGCAGCCCTACGGCAGGCACAGATACGCAGTATTTT	CASSPTAGTDTQYF
NA	TRBV7-9	NA	TRBJ1-1	TGTGCCAGCAGCTCACAGGAGAACACTGAAGCTTTCTTT	CASSSQENTEAFF
NA	TRBV7-9	NA	TRBJ2-2	TGTGCCAGCAGCTCCGGGACTTACACCACCGGGGAGCTGTTTTTT	CASSSGTYTTGELFF
NA	TRBV2	few	TRBJ1-1	TGTGCCAGCAGCCCGACAGGGAACACTGAAGCTTTCTTT	CASSPTGNTEAFF
NA	TRBV19	few	TRBJ2-2	TGTGCCAGTAGTTTGGTTGGCAGATATATGGGGGAGCTGTTTTTT	CASSLVGRYMGELFF
TRBD1	TRBV4-2	NA	TRBJ1-4	TGTGCCAGCAGCCCTCGGACAGGGTATGAAAAACTGTTTTTT	CASSPRTGYEKLFF
NA	TRBV11-3	few	TRBJ1-5	TGTGCCAGCAGCTTAGAAAGTGGTCAGCCCCAGCATTTT	CASSLESGQPQHF
NA	TRBV5-8	NA	TRBJ2-5	TGTGCCAGCAGTTTGGTGGGCGAGACCCAGTACTTC	CASSLVGETQYF
NA	TRBV11-1	NA	TRBJ2-7	TGTGCCAGCAGCCCGGGGCGGAGCTCCTACGAGCAGTACTTC	CASSPGRSSYEQYF
NA	TRBV29-1	NA	TRBJ2-1	TGCAGCGTTGAAGGGAGGTGGGAGTCGAAGGGTGAGCAGTTCTTC	CSVEGRWESKGEQFF
NA	TRBV25-1	NA	TRBJ1-5	TGTGCCAGCAGTGAGTGGGGGACAAGCAATCAGCCCCAGCATTTT	CASSEWGTSNQPQHF
NA	TRBV5-4	NA	TRBJ1-6	TGTGCCAGCAGCTTGGATGATTCACCCCTCCACTTT	CASSLDDSPLHF
NA	TRBV9	NA	TRBJ1-1	TGTGCCAGCAGCGTAGACACATCCCGGGAGACTGAAGCTTTCTTT	CASSVDTSRETEAFF
NA	TRBV2	NA	TRBJ2-3	TGTGCCAGCAGTAATACAGATACGCAGTATTTT	CASSNTDTQYF
NA	TRBV19	NA	TRBJ2-3	TGTGCCAGTAGTATGGCGGGCACAGATACGCAGTATTTT	CASSMAGTDTQYF